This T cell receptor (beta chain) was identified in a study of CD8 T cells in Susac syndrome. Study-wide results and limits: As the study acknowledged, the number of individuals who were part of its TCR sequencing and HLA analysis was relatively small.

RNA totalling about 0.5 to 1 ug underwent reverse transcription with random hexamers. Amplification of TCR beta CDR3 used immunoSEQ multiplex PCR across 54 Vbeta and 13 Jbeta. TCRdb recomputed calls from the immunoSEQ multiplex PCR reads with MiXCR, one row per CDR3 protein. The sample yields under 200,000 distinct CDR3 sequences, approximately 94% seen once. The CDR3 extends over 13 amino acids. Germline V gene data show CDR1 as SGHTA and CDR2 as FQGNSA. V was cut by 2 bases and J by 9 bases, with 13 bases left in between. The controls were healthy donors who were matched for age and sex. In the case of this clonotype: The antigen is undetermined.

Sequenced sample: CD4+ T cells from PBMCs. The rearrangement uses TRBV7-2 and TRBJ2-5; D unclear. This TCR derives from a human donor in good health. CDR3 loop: CASSLSIEVPQYF. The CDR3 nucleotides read TGTGCCAGCAGCTTATCAATTGAGGTCCCCCAGTACTTC.